This T cell receptor (beta chain) appears in the sequencing data of a study of identical twins. TCRdb independently ran MiXCR on the 5' RACE reads; one entry per CDR3 protein. The sample lists fewer than 900,000 distinct CDR3 sequences, over 20% seen once, with 4.3% in the top ten. The CDR3 contains 17 residues. The V segment lost 2 bases and the J segment 2 bases; nucleotides outside the gene matches: 6. The same sample was also used in a study of T cells expressing NK-cell markers.

The V and J genes are TRBV12-3 or TRBV12-4 and TRBJ2-5; 12 bases are shared with TRBD2. Specimen: PBMCs. This sequence was found in a young woman in good health. CDR3 coding DNA: TGTGCCAGCAGTTTACTCTTAGGACTAGCGGGGCAAGAGACCCAGTACTTC. Residues: CASSLLLGLAGQETQYF.